This T cell receptor beta chain originates from a study of CD8+CD57+ T cells in acquired aplastic anemia. Study-wide results and caveats: For CD8+ Simpson's diversity, patients and controls showed no significant difference. The study identified roughly 29 CD8+ CDR3 sequences shared by patients and controls.

This CDR3 is 13 amino acids long. Germline CDR1 LNHDA, CDR2 SQIVND (reference sequence). For this clonotype: The antigen is not known. This may come from a read error, since a much larger clone is one base off.

Genomic DNA was employed as the template in profiling TCR beta VDJ and CDR3. One entry per CDR3 protein, called by TCRdb with MiXCR from the reads. The table lists 130,000 or so distinct CDR3 sequences, around two fifths of them singletons, with almost 8.5% in the top ten. Sequencing used sorted CD4+, CD8+, or CD8+CD57+ T cells (not recorded which) from PBMCs. This chain links TRBV19 with TRBJ1-1; a possible D gene is TRBD1 (6 bases). This receptor was obtained from a human donor in good health, serving as a control. CDR3 bases: TGTGCCAGTAGTACAGGGGCGCGAACTGAAGCTCTCTTT. Translated: CASSTGARTEALF.